The rows below give T cell receptor beta chains drawn from one sample of a study of blood T cell repertoires in COVID-19. Sequenced by immunoSEQ multiplex PCR; TCRdb stores in-frame clones only, minus some. The sample contains tens of thousands of clones, 82% of which appear only once. Sequencing was carried out using peripheral blood. All receptors derive from an elderly man with COVID-19, enrolled during active disease. Each CDR3 is given with its conserved first and last residue. A D gene is named only where the DNA matches it firmly. A clone size is listed for some rows: how often the clone was seen (once, few, many), or a class if it is expanded.

clone_size: once; d_call: NA; j_call: TRBJ1-3; v_call: TRBV9; cdr3_nt: TGTGCCAGCAGCGTACCTACGGGAAACACCATATATTTT; cdr3_aa: CASSVPTGNTIYF
clone_size: NA; d_call: NA; j_call: TRBJ1-4; v_call: TRBV4-3; cdr3_nt: TGCGCCAGCAGCCAAGGGCCATTTGAAAAACTGTTTTTT; cdr3_aa: CASSQGPFEKLFF
clone_size: NA; d_call: NA; j_call: TRBJ1-2; v_call: TRBV5-6; cdr3_nt: TGTGCCAGCAGCGCAGACAGCCTCTATGGCTACACCTTC; cdr3_aa: CASSADSLYGYTF
clone_size: NA; d_call: TRBD1; j_call: TRBJ1-5; v_call: TRBV6-2/TRBV6-3; cdr3_nt: TGTGCCAGCAGCTTTGACAGGGGAGCAAATCAGCCCCAGCATTTT; cdr3_aa: CASSFDRGANQPQHF
clone_size: few; d_call: TRBD1; j_call: TRBJ2-5; v_call: TRBV7-8; cdr3_nt: TGTGCCAGCAGCAACAGGGGTAGTTTTGAGACCCAGTACTTC; cdr3_aa: CASSNRGSFETQYF
clone_size: NA; d_call: NA; j_call: TRBJ1-4; v_call: TRBV5-1; cdr3_nt: TGCGCCAGCAGCTTAAGACAGGCAGCAACTAATGAAAAACTGTTTTTT; cdr3_aa: CASSLRQAATNEKLFF
clone_size: NA; d_call: NA; j_call: TRBJ1-1; v_call: TRBV5-8; cdr3_nt: TGTGCCAGCAGCCAGACCGGGGGACCGAACACTGAAGCTTTCTTT; cdr3_aa: CASSQTGGPNTEAFF
clone_size: NA; d_call: NA; j_call: TRBJ1-3; v_call: TRBV7-9; cdr3_nt: TGTGCCAGCAGCCTCCGGGGAAACACCATATATTTT; cdr3_aa: CASSLRGNTIYF
clone_size: NA; d_call: NA; j_call: TRBJ2-1; v_call: TRBV24-1; cdr3_nt: TGTGCCACCAGTGACCCCTCTTTCGGGAGATCAAATGAGCAGTTCTTC; cdr3_aa: CATSDPSFGRSNEQFF
clone_size: NA; d_call: NA; j_call: TRBJ2-5; v_call: TRBV5-6; cdr3_nt: TGTGCCAGCAGCTTGACCCCGGACTATAGAGAGACCCAGTACTTC; cdr3_aa: CASSLTPDYRETQYF
clone_size: NA; d_call: NA; j_call: TRBJ1-1; v_call: TRBV11-3; cdr3_nt: TGTGCCAGCAGCTTAGGTGGCAGGATGAACACTGAAGCTTTCTTT; cdr3_aa: CASSLGGRMNTEAFF
clone_size: few; d_call: NA; j_call: TRBJ1-1; v_call: TRBV9; cdr3_nt: TGTGCCAGCAGCACCGTAGGGGGGAACACTGAAGCTTTCTTT; cdr3_aa: CASSTVGGNTEAFF
clone_size: once; d_call: NA; j_call: TRBJ2-4; v_call: TRBV13; cdr3_nt: TGTGCCAGCAGCCAGACAGTTCTAGCCAAAAACATTCAGTACTTC; cdr3_aa: CASSQTVLAKNIQYF
clone_size: once; d_call: TRBD1; j_call: TRBJ2-1; v_call: TRBV5-4; cdr3_nt: TGTGCCAGCAGCCGGGACAGCGTTTACAATGAGCAGTTCTTC; cdr3_aa: CASSRDSVYNEQFF
clone_size: NA; d_call: TRBD2; j_call: TRBJ2-5; v_call: TRBV11-3; cdr3_nt: TGTGCCAGCAGCTTAGAGGCGGGGGGTCGGCTGGGGACCCAGTACTTC; cdr3_aa: CASSLEAGGRLGTQYF
clone_size: NA; d_call: TRBD1; j_call: TRBJ2-3; v_call: TRBV5-1; cdr3_nt: TGCGCCAGCAGCCCTGACAGGGTTGGAGATACGCAGTATTTT; cdr3_aa: CASSPDRVGDTQYF
clone_size: NA; d_call: TRBD1; j_call: TRBJ2-7; v_call: TRBV7-2; cdr3_nt: TGTGCCAGCAGCTCAAGGACAGGAGGCTACGAGCAGTACTTC; cdr3_aa: CASSSRTGGYEQYF
clone_size: NA; d_call: TRBD2; j_call: TRBJ2-7; v_call: TRBV5-4; cdr3_nt: TGTGCCAGCAGCTTGGCCCCTAGCGGGGGGCCTAGCTCCTACGAGCAGTACTTC; cdr3_aa: CASSLAPSGGPSSYEQYF
clone_size: NA; d_call: NA; j_call: TRBJ1-5; v_call: TRBV6-2/TRBV6-3; cdr3_nt: TGTGCCAGCAGTTACGGGGGTGGCGGGGCCCAGCCCCAGCATTTT; cdr3_aa: CASSYGGGGAQPQHF
clone_size: NA; d_call: NA; j_call: TRBJ2-5; v_call: TRBV19; cdr3_nt: TGTGCCAGTAGTATGGGGTTCAGGCCGGCGGGATCGGGAGAGACCCAGTACTTC; cdr3_aa: CASSMGFRPAGSGETQYF
clone_size: NA; d_call: TRBD2; j_call: TRBJ2-2; v_call: TRBV30; cdr3_nt: TGTGCCTCCTGGACCGCGGGGGACACCGGGGAGCTGTTTTTT; cdr3_aa: CASWTAGDTGELFF
clone_size: NA; d_call: NA; j_call: TRBJ2-5; v_call: TRBV7-9; cdr3_nt: TGTGCCAGCAGCTTAGCACAGGGCAGAGAGACCCAGTACTTC; cdr3_aa: CASSLAQGRETQYF
clone_size: NA; d_call: NA; j_call: TRBJ1-2; v_call: TRBV19; cdr3_nt: TGTGCCAGTAGTATGCAGGCCGGATACTATGGCTACACCTTC; cdr3_aa: CASSMQAGYYGYTF
clone_size: NA; d_call: NA; j_call: TRBJ1-5; v_call: TRBV28; cdr3_nt: TGTGCCGGCGCCTCCCGTCAGGCGTATCAGCCCCAGCATTTT; cdr3_aa: CAGASRQAYQPQHF
clone_size: NA; d_call: NA; j_call: TRBJ2-1; v_call: TRBV19; cdr3_nt: TGTGCCAGTAGCGGGGTGTTGCCCTTCAATGAGCAGTTCTTC; cdr3_aa: CASSGVLPFNEQFF
clone_size: few; d_call: TRBD2; j_call: TRBJ2-2; v_call: TRBV29-1; cdr3_nt: TGCAGCGCCGTCGGGGGGGCGAACACCGGGGAGCTGTTTTTT; cdr3_aa: CSAVGGANTGELFF
clone_size: NA; d_call: TRBD1; j_call: TRBJ1-2; v_call: TRBV6-6; cdr3_nt: TGTGCCAGCAGTCCCCTTTCCCGGACAGGGGAGGACTATGGCTACACCTTC; cdr3_aa: CASSPLSRTGEDYGYTF
clone_size: NA; d_call: TRBD2; j_call: TRBJ2-3; v_call: TRBV5-4; cdr3_nt: TGTGCCAGCAGCTCAGCGGGAGAGACAGATACGCAGTATTTT; cdr3_aa: CASSSAGETDTQYF
clone_size: NA; d_call: TRBD2; j_call: TRBJ2-1; v_call: TRBV7-2; cdr3_nt: TGTGCCAGCAGCTTAGTACGGGGCGGGAGATCCTACAATGAGCAGTTCTTC; cdr3_aa: CASSLVRGGRSYNEQFF
clone_size: NA; d_call: NA; j_call: TRBJ2-3; v_call: TRBV4-3; cdr3_nt: TGCGCCAGCAGCCAAGATAGCGACGCGAGCACAGATACGCAGTATTTT; cdr3_aa: CASSQDSDASTDTQYF